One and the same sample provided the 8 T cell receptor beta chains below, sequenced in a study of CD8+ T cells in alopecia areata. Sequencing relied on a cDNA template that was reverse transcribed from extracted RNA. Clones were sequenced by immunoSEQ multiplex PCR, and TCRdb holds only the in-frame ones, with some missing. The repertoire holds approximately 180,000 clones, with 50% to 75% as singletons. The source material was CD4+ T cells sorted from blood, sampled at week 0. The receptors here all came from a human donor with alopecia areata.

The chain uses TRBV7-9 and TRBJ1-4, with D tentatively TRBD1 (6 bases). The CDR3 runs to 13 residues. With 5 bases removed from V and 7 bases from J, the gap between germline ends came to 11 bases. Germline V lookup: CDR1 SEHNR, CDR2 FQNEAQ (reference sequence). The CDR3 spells CASSVTGPEKLFF. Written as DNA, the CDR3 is TGTGCCAGCAGCGTCACAGGGCCTGAAAAACTGTTTTTT. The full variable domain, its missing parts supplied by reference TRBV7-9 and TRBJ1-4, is DTGVSQNPRHKITKRGQNVTFRCDPISEHNRLYWYRQTLGQGPEFLTYFQNEAQLEKSRLLSDRFSAERPKGSFSTLEIQRTEQGDSAMYLCASSVTGPEKLFFGSGTQLSVL.

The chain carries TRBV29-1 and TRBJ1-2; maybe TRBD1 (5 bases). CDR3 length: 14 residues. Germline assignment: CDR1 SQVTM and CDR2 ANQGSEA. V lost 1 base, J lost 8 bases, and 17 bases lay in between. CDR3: CSVEGRGGGWGYTF. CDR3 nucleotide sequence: TGCAGCGTTGAAGGACGAGGTGGGGGTTGGGGCTACACCTTC.

CDR3: CASSLGDSNQPQHF. CDR3 DNA sequence: TGTGCCAGCAGCTTGGGAGACAGCAATCAGCCCCAGCATTTT. The V and J genes are TRBV7-9 and TRBJ1-5; D call uncertain. This CDR3 comprises 14 residues. Between the trimmed V and J ends, which lost 3 bases and 1 base, there was a span of 7 bases. Germline V gene data show CDR1 as SEHNR and CDR2 as FQNEAQ (reference sequence).

The CDR3 spells CSAGLAGTQETQYF. The CDR3 DNA reads as TGCAGCGCCGGACTAGCGGGGACCCAAGAGACCCAGTACTTC. V gene TRBV29-1 combines with J gene TRBJ2-5, with 12 bases fitting TRBD2. V lost 7 bases, J lost 1 base, and 4 bases stayed unmatched. Germline values: CDR1 SQVTM, CDR2 ANQGSEA. This CDR3 is built from 14 residues.

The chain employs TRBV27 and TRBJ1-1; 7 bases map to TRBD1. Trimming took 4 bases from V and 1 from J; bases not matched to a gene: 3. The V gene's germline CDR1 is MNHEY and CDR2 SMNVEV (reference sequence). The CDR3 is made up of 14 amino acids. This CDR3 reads CASSYHRGNTEAFF. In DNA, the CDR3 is TGTGCCAGCAGTTACCACAGGGGGAACACTGAAGCTTTCTTT.

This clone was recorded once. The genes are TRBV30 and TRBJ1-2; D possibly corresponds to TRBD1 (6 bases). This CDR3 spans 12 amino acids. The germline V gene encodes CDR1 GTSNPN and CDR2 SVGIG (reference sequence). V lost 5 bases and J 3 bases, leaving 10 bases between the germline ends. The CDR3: CAWSGQYYGYTF. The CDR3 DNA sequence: TGTGCCTGGTCCGGACAGTACTATGGCTACACCTTC. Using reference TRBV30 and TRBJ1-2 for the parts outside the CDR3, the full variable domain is SQTIHQWPATLVQPVGSPLSLECTVEGTSNPNLYWYRQAAGRGLQLLFYSVGIGQISSEVPQNLSASRPQDRQFILSSKKLLLSDSGFYLCAWSGQYYGYTFGSGTRLTVV.

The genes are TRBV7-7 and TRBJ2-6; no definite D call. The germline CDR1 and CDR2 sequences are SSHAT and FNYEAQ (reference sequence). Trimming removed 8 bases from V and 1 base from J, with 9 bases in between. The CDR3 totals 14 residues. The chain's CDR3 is CASGPSSGANVLTF. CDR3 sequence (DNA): TGTGCCAGCGGCCCGAGTTCTGGGGCCAACGTCCTGACTTTC.

CDR3 sequence reads: CASSLRIGTYEQYF. CDR3 DNA: TGTGCCAGCAGCTTAAGAATAGGGACCTACGAGCAGTACTTC. The genes are TRBV7-9 and TRBJ2-7; D call uncertain. V dropped 2 bases and J dropped 2 bases, with 10 bases sitting between them. This CDR3 region has 14 residues. The germline CDR1 and CDR2 sequences are SEHNR and FQNEAQ (reference sequence).